The rows below give T cell receptor beta chains drawn from one sample of a study of PD-1 blockade in classical Hodgkin lymphoma. TCRdb's table, derived via immunoSEQ multiplex PCR, lists solely in-frame clones and lacks some. The data show tens of thousands of clones, with 75% to 95% seen just once and 2.9% held by the top ten. Sequences were derived from peripheral blood mononuclear cells (PBMCs), sampled before the fourth cycle of nivolumab. These receptors were collected from a human donor with classical Hodgkin lymphoma. Both conserved end residues are part of each CDR3. Fields, in order: D gene, clone size, J gene, V gene, CDR3 DNA, CDR3 protein. The D gene is left open where the match is weak. The size field is filled for only some rows; it gives once, few, many or a size class.

-	-	TRBJ2-7	TRBV6-6	TGTGCCAGCAGTAATCAGGGGGGGCAGTACTTC	CASSNQGGQYF
-	-	TRBJ2-7	TRBV5-6	TGTGCCAGCAGCGCTCACTCCTACGAGCAGTACTTC	CASSAHSYEQYF
-	-	TRBJ1-1	TRBV29-1	TGCAGCGTTGAAGAAGACATGAACACTGAAGCTTTCTTT	CSVEEDMNTEAFF
TRBD1	-	TRBJ1-3	TRBV6-5	TGTGCCAGCACAACTCCAGGGGGCTTTGGAAACACCATATATTTT	CASTTPGGFGNTIYF
-	-	TRBJ1-5	TRBV5-4	TGTGCCAGCAGCTCCGGGGGTCTCTATAGCAATCAGCCCCAGCATTTT	CASSSGGLYSNQPQHF
TRBD1	-	TRBJ1-2	TRBV5-1	TGCGCCAGCGGAATGGGACAGGGAAGTGGCTACACCTTC	CASGMGQGSGYTF
-	-	TRBJ2-3	TRBV28	TGTGCCAGCAGGGGGACAGATACGCAGTATTTT	CASRGTDTQYF
-	-	TRBJ2-3	TRBV28	TGTGCCAGCAGTTTAGGATCCACAGATACGCAGTATTTT	CASSLGSTDTQYF
-	once	TRBJ2-1	TRBV30	TGTGCCTGGAGTATGGGGCAGGGGGGCAATGAGCAGTTCTTC	CAWSMGQGGNEQFF
-	once	TRBJ1-3	TRBV5-1	TGCGCCAGCAGCTTGGGACCGGTGGAGTCTGGAAACACCATATATTTT	CASSLGPVESGNTIYF
-	-	TRBJ2-6	TRBV28	TGTGCCAGCTCTCCCCGGAAGGCTGGGGCCAACGTCCTGACTTTC	CASSPRKAGANVLTF
TRBD1	-	TRBJ1-2	TRBV5-4	TGTGCCAGCAGCTTGTCGGCAGGGGGCGGCCCTAACTATGGCTACACCTTC	CASSLSAGGGPNYGYTF
TRBD1	-	TRBJ2-7	TRBV30	TGTGCCTGGAGGGGTGGTGAGGACAGGCCTGGAATTGGGTTC	CAWRGGEDRPGIGF
-	-	TRBJ1-2	TRBV25-1	TGTGCCAGCAGTCCAGGAGGAGGCTACACCTTC	CASSPGGGYTF
TRBD1	-	TRBJ2-1	TRBV30	TGTGCCTGGAAGGGGACAGGGCCCAATGAGCAGTTCTTC	CAWKGTGPNEQFF
TRBD1	-	TRBJ1-5	TRBV5-6	TGTGCCAGCAGTGTGGGGGACAGGGAGGATCAGCCCCAGCATTTT	CASSVGDREDQPQHF
-	-	TRBJ1-5	TRBV7-7	TGTGCCAGCAGCGAGAACAGGCCCTTTCGCAATCAGCCCCAGCATTTT	CASSENRPFRNQPQHF
TRBD1	-	TRBJ1-3	TRBV4-1	TGCGCCAGCAGCCGTGACAGGGTTGGGAACACCATATATTTT	CASSRDRVGNTIYF
-	-	TRBJ2-2	TRBV27	TGTGCCAGCAGTCTCAGGGGTTTTACCGGGGAGCTGTTTTTT	CASSLRGFTGELFF
TRBD1	-	TRBJ1-4	TRBV15	TGTGCCACCAGCCCAGACAGGGCCAGTGAAAAACTGTTTTTT	CATSPDRASEKLFF
-	-	TRBJ2-7	TRBV6-1	TGTGCCAGCAGTGACAGATCCGCCTCCTACGAGCAGTACTTC	CASSDRSASYEQYF
-	-	TRBJ2-5	TRBV5-4	TGTGCCAGCAGCTTGGAAGGGGGGACTTCGGGGGAGACCCAGTACTTC	CASSLEGGTSGETQYF
-	-	TRBJ2-7	TRBV9	TGTGCCAGCAACGACGGACGCCCCTACGAGCAGTACTTC	CASNDGRPYEQYF
-	-	TRBJ1-5	TRBV15	TGTGCCACCAGCCCGGTGGGGGGTCCGTATAGCAATCAGCCCCAGCATTTT	CATSPVGGPYSNQPQHF
-	-	TRBJ2-7	TRBV5-6	TGTGCCAGCAACTACGGAGGGCGGTGGAACGAGCAGTACTTC	CASNYGGRWNEQYF
TRBD1	-	TRBJ1-4	TRBV30	TGTGCCTTGGACAGGGTCTCAACTAATGAAAAACTGTTTTTT	CALDRVSTNEKLFF
TRBD2	-	TRBJ2-1	TRBV7-6	TGTGCCAGCAGCTTAGTTCGCCAACTGAGGCTAGCGGGGACGGGTGAGCAGTTCTTC	CASSLVRQLRLAGTGEQFF
TRBD1	-	TRBJ2-3	TRBV25-1	TGTGCCAGCAGTGTTGACCTCCTGACAGGGGGCCTCACAGATACGCAGTATTTT	CASSVDLLTGGLTDTQYF
-	-	TRBJ1-1	TRBV6-5	TGTGCCAGCAGCCCATCTGCTTTCTTT	CASSPSAFF
-	-	TRBJ2-5	TRBV6-5	TGTGCCAGCAGTTACTTACGGGACGGTCAAGAGACCCAGTACTTC	CASSYLRDGQETQYF
-	-	TRBJ2-3	TRBV7-7	TGTGCCAGCAGCCCCGGCCCAGGTACGGCAGATACGCAGTATTTT	CASSPGPGTADTQYF
-	-	TRBJ2-7	TRBV10-1	TGCGCCAGCAGTGAGTCTCGGCGGCCCCCCTACGAGCAGTACTTC	CASSESRRPPYEQYF
TRBD2	-	TRBJ2-5	TRBV6-1	TGTGCCAGCATCAGACTAGCGGGGGGCGGGGAGACCCAGTACTTC	CASIRLAGGGETQYF
-	-	TRBJ1-1	TRBV11-3	TGTGCCAGCAGCTTCAGGGGCTTTGAAGCTTTCTTT	CASSFRGFEAFF
-	-	TRBJ1-1	TRBV10-3	TGTGCCATCAGTGTAGAGGCTTTGGCGAACACTGAAGCTTTCTTT	CAISVEALANTEAFF
-	-	TRBJ1-1	TRBV5-1	TGCGCCAGCAGCCCCGGGCGGGGTATGAACACTGAAGCTTTCTTT	CASSPGRGMNTEAFF
TRBD2	-	TRBJ2-5	TRBV18	TGTGCCACCGCGGGGGGGTCCAGGGAGACCCAGTACTTC	CATAGGSRETQYF
-	-	TRBJ1-1	TRBV25-1	TGTGCCAGCAGTAGACTTTTGAACGCTGAAGCTTTCTTT	CASSRLLNAEAFF
-	-	TRBJ1-5	TRBV18	TGTGCCAGCTCACCCGAGGACTCGGGCCAGCCCCAGCATTTT	CASSPEDSGQPQHF
TRBD2	-	TRBJ2-3	TRBV28	TGTGCCAGCTTGGAGGGACTAGCGGCGAGCACAGATACGCAGTATTTT	CASLEGLAASTDTQYF
-	-	TRBJ1-2	TRBV7-3	TGTGCCAGCAGTTCTGGGACACTAGACTATGGCTACACCTTC	CASSSGTLDYGYTF
-	-	TRBJ2-1	TRBV10-3	TGTGCCATCAGGTCGGGGAGGAGGCAAGGGGAGGAGTTCTTC	CAIRSGRRQGEEFF
TRBD1	-	TRBJ1-1	TRBV4-2	TGTGCCAGCAGCCAGGTACAGGGGGCGCGAAATACTGAAGCTTTCTTT	CASSQVQGARNTEAFF
-	-	TRBJ1-2	TRBV7-9	TGTGCCAGCAGCTTAGTGGCCAGGGAAGGGTATGGCTACACCTTC	CASSLVAREGYGYTF
TRBD2	-	TRBJ2-1	TRBV9	TGTGCCAGCAGCCCTAGCGGTGAGCAGTTCTTC	CASSPSGEQFF
-	-	TRBJ2-1	TRBV11-2	TGTGCCAGCAGCTTAGATATTAGCGGTACCTACAATGAGCAGTTCTTC	CASSLDISGTYNEQFF
-	-	TRBJ1-2	TRBV6-1	TGTGCCAGCAGCTCACAGGGAGGTGGTGCGGGCTACACCTTC	CASSSQGGGAGYTF
TRBD2	-	TRBJ2-3	TRBV6-5	TGTGCCAGCAGTTCCCAACCGACTAGCGCCACAGATACGCAGTATTTT	CASSSQPTSATDTQYF
-	-	TRBJ1-1	TRBV11-3	TGTGCCAGCAGCTTTGGAGGGAACACTGAAGCTTTCTTT	CASSFGGNTEAFF
TRBD1	few	TRBJ1-2	TRBV16	TGTGCCAGCAGCCCCGGGACAGGGGAAGGCTATGGCTACACCTTC	CASSPGTGEGYGYTF
TRBD2	-	TRBJ2-5	TRBV5-1	TGCGCCAGCAGCTCGGGACTAGCGGATCAAGAGACCCAGTACTTC	CASSSGLADQETQYF
-	-	TRBJ1-2	TRBV6-5	TGTGCCAGCAGTTATGGGGGGCGGAACTTTGGCTACACCTTC	CASSYGGRNFGYTF
-	-	TRBJ1-6	TRBV4-2	TGTGCCAGCAGCCCAGGTGGAGTGAGTTCACCCCTCCACTTT	CASSPGGVSSPLHF
-	once	TRBJ2-6	TRBV7-6	TGTGCCAGCAGCCTTTACTCCTCTGGGGCCAACGTCCTGACTTTC	CASSLYSSGANVLTF
TRBD1	-	TRBJ2-5	TRBV10-1	TGCGCCGGTGTCGACCGGGACAGGCCCTTCTGGGCCCAGTACTTC	CAGVDRDRPFWAQYF
-	-	TRBJ2-7	TRBV27	TGTGCCAGCAGTTTTTTCTCCGGGCAGGGGACTTACGAGCAGTACTTC	CASSFFSGQGTYEQYF